This T cell receptor (beta chain) appears in the sequencing data of a study of blood T cell repertoires in COVID-19. Study background: COVID-19 samples collected from the United States, Italy and Spain covered acute and convalescent phases. PBMCs, B-cell-depleted T cells, or T cells were the source of the cDNA or gDNA that made up the material.

The CDR3 extends over 14 amino acids. The germline CDR1 and CDR2 sequences are SGHRS and YFSETQ. Losses at the gene ends were 5 bases for V and 3 bases for J; bases not matched to a gene: 6. Participants were aged about 18 to 100 years from about two dozen US areas. Allocation to cohorts depended on clinical history reported by the participants. This table comes from immunoSEQ multiplex PCR, and its TCRdb copy is limited to in-frame clones, with some not included. The sample carries roughly 220,000 clones, roughly nine tenths recorded once. The chain uses TRBV5-1 and TRBJ2-7; TRBD1 aligns across 9 bases. The receptor comes from a woman between 18 and 29 years old in a cohort exposed to, infected with or recovered from COVID-19 (not recorded which). Sequenced sample: PBMCs or T cells enriched from blood (not recorded which). The CDR3 coding sequence is TGCGCCAGCAGGGGCCCGGGACAGGGCTACGAGCAGTACTTC. As protein: CASRGPGQGYEQYF.